Listed below are T cell receptor beta chains from one sample, sequenced in a study of identifying expanded T cells in peripheral blood. Here immunoSEQ multiplex PCR was the method, and the copy in TCRdb shows in-frame clones only, minus some. The profile shows some 120,000 clones, over 65% of them singletons. The specimen sequenced was blood. The receptors here all came from a person between 18 and 70 years old in good health. CDR3s include the opening cysteine and the closing phenylalanine or tryptophan. A D gene is named only where the DNA matches it firmly. The size field is filled for only some rows; it gives once, few, many or a size class.

>TRBV7-9|TRBJ2-5|-|TRBD1
CASSLALGGQTQYF
TGTGCCAGCAGCTTAGCGCTAGGGGGCCAGACCCAGTACTTC
>TRBV11-3|TRBJ2-7|many|TRBD1
CASSLGDSGGIIEQYF
TGTGCCAGCAGTTTAGGAGACTCAGGGGGTATAATCGAGCAGTACTTC
>TRBV6-5|TRBJ2-7|-|-
CASSYSPPEQYF
TGTGCCAGCAGTTACTCCCCTCCCGAGCAGTACTTC
>TRBV6-5|TRBJ1-5|-|-
CASRPELSNQPQHF
TGTGCCAGCAGACCGGAGCTTAGCAATCAGCCCCAGCATTTT
>TRBV7-9|TRBJ2-1|-|TRBD2
CASSLGLAAYNEQFF
TGTGCCAGCAGCTTAGGACTAGCTGCCTACAATGAGCAGTTCTTC
>TRBV5-1|TRBJ1-5|-|-
CASSLAGSSNQPQHF
TGCGCCAGCAGCTTGGCAGGGTCAAGCAATCAGCCCCAGCATTTT
>TRBV6-1|TRBJ2-7|-|-
CASSASSYEQYF
TGTGCCAGCAGTGCATCTTCCTACGAGCAGTACTTC
>TRBV4-3|TRBJ2-1|once|TRBD2
CASSQDSGGVNEQFF
TGCGCCAGCAGCCAAGATAGCGGGGGAGTCAATGAGCAGTTCTTC
>TRBV5-4|TRBJ2-3|-|TRBD2
CASSLEFPSGGVTDTQYF
TGTGCCAGCAGCTTGGAGTTCCCTAGCGGGGGGGTCACAGATACGCAGTATTTT
>TRBV7-9|TRBJ1-5|-|-
CASSLFAGANQPQHF
TGTGCCAGCAGCTTATTTGCCGGGGCCAATCAGCCCCAGCATTTT
>TRBV25-1|TRBJ2-1|-|-
CASSEIRYNEQFF
TGTGCCAGCAGTGAGATACGGTACAATGAGCAGTTCTTC
>TRBV6-1|TRBJ2-7|-|-
CASSEANYNEQYF
TGTGCCAGCAGTGAAGCCAACTATAACGAGCAGTACTTC
>TRBV7-3|TRBJ1-1|-|-
CASSSGVNTEAFF
TGTGCCAGCAGCTCAGGGGTAAACACTGAAGCTTTCTTT
>TRBV5-1|TRBJ1-3|-|-
CASSSQASITGNTIYF
TGCGCCAGCAGCTCCCAAGCTTCCATCACTGGAAACACCATATATTTT
>TRBV14|TRBJ2-7|-|-
CASSQGRGIRPYEQYF
TGTGCCAGCAGCCAGGGCCGTGGGATAAGGCCCTACGAGCAGTACTTC
>TRBV2|TRBJ2-7|-|-
CASSDASGMWAEQYF
TGTGCCAGCAGTGACGCCTCCGGGATGTGGGCCGAGCAGTACTTC
>TRBV7-2|TRBJ1-1|-|TRBD1
CASSSNRGRAFF
TGTGCCAGCAGCTCAAACAGGGGAAGGGCTTTCTTT
>TRBV4-3|TRBJ2-7|-|TRBD2
CASSQEGGLAGGWREQYF
TGCGCCAGCAGCCAAGAAGGAGGTCTAGCGGGGGGCTGGCGGGAGCAGTACTTC
>TRBV11-2|TRBJ1-2|-|-
CASSLGPEPATYGYTF
TGTGCCAGCAGCTTGGGTCCAGAACCAGCCACCTATGGCTACACCTTC
>TRBV19|TRBJ1-2|-|-
CASSIGRAGYTF
TGTGCCAGTAGTATCGGACGGGCTGGCTACACCTTC
>TRBV5-6|TRBJ1-2|-|TRBD1
CASSLSGQGRYGYTF
TGTGCCAGCAGCTTGTCGGGACAGGGGCGGTATGGCTACACCTTC
>TRBV2|TRBJ2-2|-|TRBD1
CASSSGQGAGELFF
TGTGCCAGCAGTTCAGGACAGGGGGCCGGGGAGCTGTTTTTT
>TRBV7-9|TRBJ1-1|-|-
CASSPSTEAFF
TGTGCCAGCAGCCCATCCACTGAAGCTTTCTTT
>TRBV7-2|TRBJ2-7|-|-
CASSLALYEQYF
TGTGCCAGCAGCTTAGCCCTCTACGAGCAGTACTTC
>TRBV4-1|TRBJ2-3|-|TRBD2
CASSQDRASGGTDTQYF
TGCGCCAGCAGCCAAGATAGGGCTAGCGGGGGAACAGATACGCAGTATTTT
>TRBV6-1|TRBJ2-3|few|-
CASSESGTDTQYF
TGTGCCAGCAGTGAATCCGGGACCGATACGCAGTATTTT
>TRBV7-2|TRBJ2-7|-|-
CASSWADYEQYF
TGTGCCAGCAGCTGGGCCGATTACGAGCAGTACTTC
>TRBV7-8|TRBJ1-5|-|-
CASSLGAENSNQPQHF
TGTGCCAGCAGCTTAGGGGCAGAGAATAGCAATCAGCCCCAGCATTTT
>TRBV30|TRBJ1-2|-|-
CAWTLAAGNGYTF
TGTGCCTGGACCCTGGCGGCAGGGAATGGCTACACCTTC
>TRBV5-6|TRBJ2-5|-|-
CASSLVGAGETQYF
TGTGCCAGCAGCTTGGTGGGGGCCGGAGAGACCCAGTACTTC
>TRBV6-1|TRBJ2-7|-|TRBD1
CASSELGQSYEQYF
TGTGCCAGCAGTGAATTGGGACAGTCCTACGAGCAGTACTTC
>TRBV18|TRBJ1-2|-|TRBD1
CASSPLTGPTNYGYTF
TGTGCCAGCTCACCACTGACAGGGCCCACTAACTATGGCTACACCTTC
>TRBV27|TRBJ2-7|-|TRBD2
CASSSGGRYLYEQYF
TGTGCCAGCAGTTCGGGGGGACGGTATCTCTACGAGCAGTACTTC
>TRBV19|TRBJ1-3|-|-
CASMYTRSSGNTIYF
TGTGCCAGTATGTATACCCGAAGCTCTGGAAACACCATATATTTT
>TRBV18|TRBJ1-1|-|-
CASSPNPGNTEAFF
TGTGCCAGCTCACCAAATCCAGGTAACACTGAAGCTTTCTTT
>TRBV7-8|TRBJ1-5|-|-
CASSLQTGRIDQPQHF
TGTGCCAGCAGCTTACAGACAGGCAGAATCGATCAGCCCCAGCATTTT
>TRBV7-9|TRBJ2-3|-|-
CASSLGGADTQYF
TGTGCCAGCAGCTTAGGGGGGGCGGATACGCAGTATTTT
>TRBV9|TRBJ1-4|-|-
CASSVGQFEIKNEKLFF
TGTGCCAGCAGCGTAGGTCAGTTCGAAATCAAGAATGAAAAACTGTTTTTT
>TRBV27|TRBJ2-3|-|TRBD2
CASSPEGLAGTTQYF
TGTGCCAGCAGCCCCGAGGGACTAGCGGGGACTACGCAGTATTTT
>TRBV7-8|TRBJ1-2|-|-
CASSQVDSSLSIRYTF
TGTGCCAGCAGCCAAGTGGACAGTTCACTATCTATCCGCTACACCTTC
>TRBV2|TRBJ2-5|-|TRBD2
CATRTSGGETQYF
TGTGCCACAAGGACTAGCGGGGGGGAGACCCAGTACTTC
>TRBV7-8|TRBJ2-6|once|-
CASSSRASRGANVLTF
TGTGCCAGCAGCTCACGGGCCTCTCGGGGGGCCAACGTCCTGACTTTC
>TRBV7-6|TRBJ1-1|-|-
CVSSLSRVTEAFF
TGTGTCAGCAGCTTATCCCGGGTCACTGAAGCTTTCTTT
>TRBV2|TRBJ1-6|few|-
CASSLGRGSPLHF
TGTGCCAGCAGTCTCGGTCGGGGGTCACCCCTCCACTTT
>TRBV9|TRBJ2-7|-|TRBD1
CASSVSGDRAYEQYF
TGTGCCAGCAGCGTGTCCGGGGACAGGGCTTACGAGCAGTACTTC